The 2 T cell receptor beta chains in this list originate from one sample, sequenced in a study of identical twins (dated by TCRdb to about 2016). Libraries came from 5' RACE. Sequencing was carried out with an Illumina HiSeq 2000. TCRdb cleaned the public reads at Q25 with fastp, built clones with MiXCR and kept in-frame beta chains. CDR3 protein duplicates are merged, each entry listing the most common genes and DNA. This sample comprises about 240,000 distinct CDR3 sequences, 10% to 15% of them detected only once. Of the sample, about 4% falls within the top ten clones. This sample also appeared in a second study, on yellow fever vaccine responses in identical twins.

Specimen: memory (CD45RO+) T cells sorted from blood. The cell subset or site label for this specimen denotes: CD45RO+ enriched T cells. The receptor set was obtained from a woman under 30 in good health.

The CDR3 protein is CATKVERGGEETQYF. CDR3 sequence (DNA): TGTGCCACCAAGGTTGAGAGGGGGGGCGAAGAGACCCAGTACTTC. V is TRBV15 and J is TRBJ2-5, with D possibly TRBD2 on 7 matching bases. Deletions cut 7 bases from V and 3 bases from J, with 18 bases between. Germline loops: CDR1 LNHNV, CDR2 YYDKDF (reference sequence). This CDR3 is 15 amino acids long. The entire variable domain, with the rest obtained from reference TRBV15 and TRBJ2-5, is as follows: DAMVIQNPRYQVTQFGKPVTLSCSQTLNHNVMYWYQQKSSQAPKLLFHYYDKDFNNEADTPDNFQSRRPNTSFCFLDIRSPGLGDTAMYLCATKVERGGEETQYFGPGTRLLVL.

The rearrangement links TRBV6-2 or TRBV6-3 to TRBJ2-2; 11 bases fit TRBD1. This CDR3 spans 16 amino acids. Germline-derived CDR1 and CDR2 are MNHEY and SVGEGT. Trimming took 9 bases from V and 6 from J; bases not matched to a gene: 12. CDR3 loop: CASRRGDRGYAGELFF. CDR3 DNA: TGTGCCAGTAGAAGAGGGGACAGGGGGTACGCCGGGGAGCTGTTTTTT.